This TCR beta chain was captured by sequencing in a study of regulatory T cells in long-lasting Graves disease. About the research overall: With positive TSH receptor antibodies and over 5 years of antithyroid drugs, Graves' disease was considered persistent.

Study-wide findings and caveats: TCR diversity was lower in persistent Graves' patients (versus newly diagnosed ones). Whereas new patients shared 900 to 1,000 public clonotypes, persistent patients shared more, at 2,500 to 3,500.

The CDR3 extends over 14 amino acids. Trimming removed 3 bases from V and 7 bases from J, with 12 bases in between. Germline CDR1 and CDR2: MNHEY and SMNVEV (reference sequence). According to the study, TCR beta libraries were built with iRepertoire HTBI primers and CDR3-region Arm-PCR. TCRdb independently ran MiXCR on the multiplex PCR reads; one entry per CDR3 protein. The sample records a few hundred thousand distinct CDR3 sequences, roughly 25% being singletons. Described time point: persistent/refractory GD, antithyroid drugs over 5 years with positive TRAb. Generation of the TCR library employed RNA extracted from PBMCs. Under American Thyroid Association guidelines, Graves' disease was diagnosed. This clonotype was seen many times. Its target is not known.

Sequenced here: peripheral blood mononuclear cells (PBMCs), sampled when the disease was refractory, from a patient treated with antithyroid drugs. The genes are TRBV27 and TRBJ2-2; D is ambiguous. The origin of this receptor is a woman aged 40 to 55 with Graves disease. The CDR3 loop reads CASSFSWESGELFF. In DNA form, the CDR3 reads TGTGCCAGCAGTTTTAGTTGGGAAAGCGGGGAGCTGTTTTTT.